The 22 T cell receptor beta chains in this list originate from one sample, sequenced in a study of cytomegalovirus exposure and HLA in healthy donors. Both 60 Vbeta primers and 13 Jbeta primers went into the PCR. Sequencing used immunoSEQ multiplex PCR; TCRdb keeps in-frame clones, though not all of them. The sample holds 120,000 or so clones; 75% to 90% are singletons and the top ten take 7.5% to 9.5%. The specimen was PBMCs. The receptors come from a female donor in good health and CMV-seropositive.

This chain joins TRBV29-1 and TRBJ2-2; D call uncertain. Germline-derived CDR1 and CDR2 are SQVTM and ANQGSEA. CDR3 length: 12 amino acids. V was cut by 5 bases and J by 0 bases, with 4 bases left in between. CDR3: CSVTTNTGELFF. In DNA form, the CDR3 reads TGCAGCGTTACAACGAACACCGGGGAGCTGTTTTTT.

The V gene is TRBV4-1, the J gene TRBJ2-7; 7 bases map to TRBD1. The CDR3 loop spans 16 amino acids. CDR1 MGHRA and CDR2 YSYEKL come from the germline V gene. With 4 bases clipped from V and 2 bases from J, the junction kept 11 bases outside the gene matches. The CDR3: CASSLHSGTATYEQYF. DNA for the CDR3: TGCGCCAGCAGCCTCCACTCTGGGACAGCCACCTACGAGCAGTACTTC.

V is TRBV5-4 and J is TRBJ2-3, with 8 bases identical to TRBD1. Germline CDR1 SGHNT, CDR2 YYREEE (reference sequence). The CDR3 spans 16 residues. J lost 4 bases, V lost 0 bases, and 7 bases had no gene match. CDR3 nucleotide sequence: TGTGCCAGCAGCTTGGCCCTAGACAGGGGCGCAGATACGCAGTATTTT. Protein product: CASSLALDRGADTQYF.

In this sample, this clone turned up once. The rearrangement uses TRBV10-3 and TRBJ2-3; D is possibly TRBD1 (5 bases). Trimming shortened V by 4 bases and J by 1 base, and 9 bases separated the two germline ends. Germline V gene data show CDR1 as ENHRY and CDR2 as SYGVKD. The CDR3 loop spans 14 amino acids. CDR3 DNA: TGTGCCATCAGTGTCCAGGGTGGCACAGATACGCAGTATTTT. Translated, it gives CAISVQGGTDTQYF.

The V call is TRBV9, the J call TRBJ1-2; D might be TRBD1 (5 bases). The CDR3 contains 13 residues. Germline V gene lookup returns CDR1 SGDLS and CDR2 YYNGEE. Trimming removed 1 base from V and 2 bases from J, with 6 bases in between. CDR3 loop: CASSVRQNYGYTF. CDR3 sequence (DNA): TGTGCCAGCAGCGTACGACAGAACTATGGCTACACCTTC. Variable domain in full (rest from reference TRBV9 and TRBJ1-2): DSGVTQTPKHLITATGQRVTLRCSPRSGDLSVYWYQQSLDQGLQFLIQYYNGEERAKGNILERFSAQQFPDLHSELNLSSLELGDSALYFCASSVRQNYGYTFGSGTRLTVV.

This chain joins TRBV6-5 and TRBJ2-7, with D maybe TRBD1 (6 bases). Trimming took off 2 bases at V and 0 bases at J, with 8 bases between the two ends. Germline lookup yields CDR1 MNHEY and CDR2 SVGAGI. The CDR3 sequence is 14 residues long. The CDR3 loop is CASSYQDSSYEQYF. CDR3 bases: TGTGCCAGCAGTTACCAGGACAGCTCCTACGAGCAGTACTTC.

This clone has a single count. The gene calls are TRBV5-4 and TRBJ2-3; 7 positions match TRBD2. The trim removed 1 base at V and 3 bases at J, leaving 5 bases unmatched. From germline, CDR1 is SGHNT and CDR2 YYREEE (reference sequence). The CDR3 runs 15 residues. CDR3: CASSLFSGATDTQYF. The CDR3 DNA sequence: TGTGCCAGCAGCTTGTTCAGCGGGGCTACAGATACGCAGTATTTT.

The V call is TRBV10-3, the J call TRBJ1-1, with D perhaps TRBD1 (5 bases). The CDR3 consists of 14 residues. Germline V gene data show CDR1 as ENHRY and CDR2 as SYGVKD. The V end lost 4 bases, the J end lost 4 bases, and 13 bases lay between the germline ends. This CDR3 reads CAISGTAGRTEAFF. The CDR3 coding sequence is TGTGCCATCAGTGGCACTGCGGGGCGCACTGAAGCTTTCTTT.

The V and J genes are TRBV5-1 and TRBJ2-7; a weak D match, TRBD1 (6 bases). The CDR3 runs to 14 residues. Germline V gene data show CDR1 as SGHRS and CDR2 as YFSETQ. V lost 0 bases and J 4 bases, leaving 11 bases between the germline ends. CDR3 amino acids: CASSLGTRGYEQYF. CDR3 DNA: TGCGCCAGCAGCTTGGGTACGAGGGGGTACGAGCAGTACTTC.

The CDR3 nucleotides are TGTGCCACATCCGGGACAGGGGATCAGCCCCAGCATTTT. It specifies CATSGTGDQPQHF. The chain couples TRBV10-3 to TRBJ1-5; 10 bases line up with TRBD1. The length of the CDR3 is 13 residues. Losses at the gene ends were 10 bases for V and 5 bases for J; bases not matched to a gene: 5. Germline CDR1 reads ENHRY; CDR2 reads SYGVKD.

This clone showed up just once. Written as DNA, the CDR3 is TGTGCCAGCAGCCCCGGACTAGCGGGGGGTAAGACCCAGTACTTC. It translates to CASSPGLAGGKTQYF. The chain is built from TRBV11-2 and TRBJ2-5, with 14 positions matching TRBD2. CDR1 is SGHAT and CDR2 is FQNNGV in the germline V gene. V lost 5 bases and J lost 6; bases outside the gene matches: 5. The CDR3 is 15 residues long.

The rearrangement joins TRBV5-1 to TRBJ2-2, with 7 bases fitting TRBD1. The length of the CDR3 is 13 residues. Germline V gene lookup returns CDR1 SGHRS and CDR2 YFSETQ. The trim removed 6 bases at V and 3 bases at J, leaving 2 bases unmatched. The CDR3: CASTDRDTGELFF. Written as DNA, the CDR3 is TGCGCCAGCACTGACAGGGACACCGGGGAGCTGTTTTTT.

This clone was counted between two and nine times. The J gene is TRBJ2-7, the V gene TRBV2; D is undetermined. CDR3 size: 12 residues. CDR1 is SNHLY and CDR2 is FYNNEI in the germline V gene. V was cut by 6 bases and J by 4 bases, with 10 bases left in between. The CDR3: CASRAANYEQYF. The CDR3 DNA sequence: TGTGCCAGCAGGGCGGCCAATTACGAGCAGTACTTC.

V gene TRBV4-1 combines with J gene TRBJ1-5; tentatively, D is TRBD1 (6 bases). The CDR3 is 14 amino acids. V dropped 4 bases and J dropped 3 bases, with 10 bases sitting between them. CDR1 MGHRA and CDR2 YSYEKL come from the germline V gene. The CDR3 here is CASSPRQDNQPQHF. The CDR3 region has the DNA TGCGCCAGCAGCCCCCGACAGGACAATCAGCCCCAGCATTTT.

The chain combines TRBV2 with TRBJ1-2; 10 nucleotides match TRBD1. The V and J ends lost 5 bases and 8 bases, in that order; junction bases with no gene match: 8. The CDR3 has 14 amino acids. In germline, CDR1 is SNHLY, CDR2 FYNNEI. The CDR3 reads CASSIRGQGRGYTF. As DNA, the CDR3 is TGTGCCAGCAGTATAAGGGGACAGGGGCGCGGCTACACCTTC.

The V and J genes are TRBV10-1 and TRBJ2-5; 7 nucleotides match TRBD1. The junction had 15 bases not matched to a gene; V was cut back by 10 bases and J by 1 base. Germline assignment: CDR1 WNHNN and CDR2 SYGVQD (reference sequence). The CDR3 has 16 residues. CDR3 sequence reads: CATPRGKGASQETQYF. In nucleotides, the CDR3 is TGCGCCACCCCTCGTGGGAAGGGGGCATCCCAAGAGACCCAGTACTTC.

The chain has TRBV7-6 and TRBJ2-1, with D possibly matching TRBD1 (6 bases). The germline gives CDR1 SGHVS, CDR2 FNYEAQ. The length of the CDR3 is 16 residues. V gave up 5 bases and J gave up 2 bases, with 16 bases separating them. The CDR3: CASSQPWGRTYNEQFF. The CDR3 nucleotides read TGTGCCAGCAGCCAACCTTGGGGGCGAACCTACAATGAGCAGTTCTTC.

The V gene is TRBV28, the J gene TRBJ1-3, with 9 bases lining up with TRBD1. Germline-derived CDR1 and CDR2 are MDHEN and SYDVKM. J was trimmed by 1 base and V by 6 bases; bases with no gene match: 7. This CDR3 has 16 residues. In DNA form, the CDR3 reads TGTGCCAGCAGCCCAGGACAGGGGAGGTCTGGAAACACCATATATTTT. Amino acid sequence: CASSPGQGRSGNTIYF.

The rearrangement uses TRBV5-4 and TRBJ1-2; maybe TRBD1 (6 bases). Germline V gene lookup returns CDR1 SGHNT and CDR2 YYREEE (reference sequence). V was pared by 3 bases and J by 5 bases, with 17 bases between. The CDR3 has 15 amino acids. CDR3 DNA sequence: TGTGCCAGCAGCTCAGCCGCAGGGGCTGGATATGGCTACACCTTC. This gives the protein CASSSAAGAGYGYTF.

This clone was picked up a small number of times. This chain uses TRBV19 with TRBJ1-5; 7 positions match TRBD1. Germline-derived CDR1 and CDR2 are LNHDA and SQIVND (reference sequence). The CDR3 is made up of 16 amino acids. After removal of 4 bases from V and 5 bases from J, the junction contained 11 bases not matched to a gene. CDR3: CASSTIQNRGDQPQHF. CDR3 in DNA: TGTGCCAGTAGTACAATACAGAACAGGGGTGATCAGCCCCAGCATTTT. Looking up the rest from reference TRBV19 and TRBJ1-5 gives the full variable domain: DGGITQSPKYLFRKEGQNVTLSCEQNLNHDAMYWYRQDPGQGLRLIYYSQIVNDFQKGDIAEGYSVSREKKESFPLTVTSAQKNPTAFYLCASSTIQNRGDQPQHFGDGTRLSIL.

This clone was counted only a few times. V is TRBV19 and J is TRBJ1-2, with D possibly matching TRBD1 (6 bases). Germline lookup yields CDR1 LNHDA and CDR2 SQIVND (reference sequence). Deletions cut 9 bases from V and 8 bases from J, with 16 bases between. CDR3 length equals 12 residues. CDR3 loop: CASTSGQYGYTF. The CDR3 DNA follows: TGTGCCAGCACCTCGGGACAATACGGCTACACCTTC.

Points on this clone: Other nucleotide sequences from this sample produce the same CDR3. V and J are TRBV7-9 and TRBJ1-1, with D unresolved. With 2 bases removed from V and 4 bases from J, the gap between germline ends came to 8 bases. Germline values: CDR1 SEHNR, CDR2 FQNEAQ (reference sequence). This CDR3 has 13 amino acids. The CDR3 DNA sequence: TGTGCCAGCAGCTTAAGAGGCGGCACTGAAGCTTTCTTT. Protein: CASSLRGGTEAFF.